This record covers a single T cell receptor (beta chain). This specimen comes from a study of TIL therapy for anti-PD-1-resistant metastatic lung cancer. Study background: A few tumors were EGFR-mutant and two were ALK-rearranged.

The CDR3 has 13 residues. Germline loops: CDR1 SGHTA, CDR2 FQGTGA. The V end lost 1 base, the J end lost 7 bases, and 5 bases lay between the germline ends. Sequencing used immunoSEQ v3. Libraries were sequenced to 2 million to 2.5 million read pairs (survey) or 5-6 million (deep). Method: immunoSEQ multiplex PCR; TCRdb's copy keeps in-frame clones and lacks some. The table lists under 100,000 clones, about three fifths of them singletons, with over 9.5% in the top ten. Time point in this sample: pre-treatment sample, taken before nivolumab and TIL therapy. Tumor tissue came from excised metastases, mostly pleural nodules or supraclavicular lymph nodes. Adults with stage 4 NSCLC were enrolled in a phase I trial.

The clonotype originates from a person aged 25 to 80 with non-small cell lung cancer. The input for sequencing was tumor tissue, taken at baseline. This chain connects TRBV7-3 to TRBJ1-6; D is uncertain. CDR3 bases: TGTGCCAGCAGCTTAAGGAGCAATTCACCCCTCCACTTT. Protein: CASSLRSNSPLHF.